This T cell receptor beta chain stems from a study of blood T cell repertoires in COVID-19. About the study: T cells, B-cell-depleted T cells, or PBMCs provided the cDNA or gDNA that served as material.

The age range of participants was about 18 to 90 years, with residence in under 25 US areas. Clinical histories supplied by participants themselves formed the basis of cohort assignment. V dropped 2 bases and J dropped 6 bases, with 16 bases sitting between them. Germline V CDR1 and CDR2: MNHEY, SVGAGI. The CDR3 covers 15 residues. This clone has only a few counts. Clones were read by immunoSEQ multiplex PCR, and TCRdb kept only the in-frame ones, dropping some. The sample records around 190,000 clones, roughly three quarters being singletons. The gene calls are TRBV6-5 and TRBJ1-2; the D gene is possibly TRBD1 (5 bases). What was sequenced was PBMCs or T cells enriched from blood (not recorded which). The receptor comes from a woman between 50 and 59 years old with acute COVID-19. The DNA for the CDR3 is TGTGCCAGCAGTTACGGGGGGTCCCACACGGATGGCTACACCTTC. This translates into CASSYGGSHTDGYTF.